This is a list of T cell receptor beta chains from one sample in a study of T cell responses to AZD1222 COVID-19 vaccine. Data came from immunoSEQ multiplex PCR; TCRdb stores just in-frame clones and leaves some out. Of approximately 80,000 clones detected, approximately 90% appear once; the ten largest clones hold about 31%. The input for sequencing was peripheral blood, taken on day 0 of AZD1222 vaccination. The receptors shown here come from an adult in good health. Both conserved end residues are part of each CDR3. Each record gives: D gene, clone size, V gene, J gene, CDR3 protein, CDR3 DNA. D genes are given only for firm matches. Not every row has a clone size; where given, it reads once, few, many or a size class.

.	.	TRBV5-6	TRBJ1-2	CASSLDGARANYGYTF	TGTGCCAGCAGCTTGGACGGGGCCCGGGCTAACTATGGCTACACCTTC
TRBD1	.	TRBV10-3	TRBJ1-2	CAISPRQGIGYTF	TGTGCCATCAGCCCGAGACAGGGGATTGGCTACACCTTC
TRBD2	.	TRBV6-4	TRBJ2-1	CASSQTGGETEQFF	TGTGCCAGCAGTCAGACCGGGGGGGAGACTGAGCAGTTCTTC
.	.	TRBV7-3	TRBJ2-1	CASSATTDYNEQFF	TGTGCCAGCAGCGCGACGACAGACTACAATGAGCAGTTCTTC
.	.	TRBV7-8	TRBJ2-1	CASSLVRFEDRVGNEQFF	TGTGCCAGCAGCTTAGTTCGGTTCGAGGATAGGGTGGGGAATGAGCAGTTCTTC
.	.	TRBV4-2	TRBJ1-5	CASSQGPNTRNQPQHF	TGTGCCAGCAGCCAAGGCCCGAACACAAGGAATCAGCCCCAGCATTTT
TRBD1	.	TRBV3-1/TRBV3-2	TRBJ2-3	CASSLTGSGDTQYF	TGTGCCAGCAGCCTGACAGGGTCGGGAGATACGCAGTATTTT
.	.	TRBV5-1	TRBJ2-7	CASSFHRTESYEQYF	TGCGCCAGCAGCTTCCACCGCACAGAGTCCTACGAGCAGTACTTC
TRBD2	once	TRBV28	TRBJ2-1	CASSPMGLAGVREQFF	TGTGCCAGCAGTCCTATGGGACTAGCGGGAGTTCGCGAGCAGTTCTTC
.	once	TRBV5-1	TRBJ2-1	CASSLKDLRVDEQFF	TGCGCCAGCAGCTTGAAGGACCTACGTGTGGATGAGCAGTTCTTC
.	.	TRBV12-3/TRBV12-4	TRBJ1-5	CASPNQPQHF	TGTGCCTCCCCCAATCAGCCCCAGCATTTT
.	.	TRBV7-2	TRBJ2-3	CASSSVWGYTQYF	TGTGCCAGCAGCTCCGTCTGGGGGTATACGCAGTATTTT
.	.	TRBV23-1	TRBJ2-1	CASSQPRTVSSSSYNEQFF	TGCGCCAGCAGTCAACCTCGGACAGTATCGTCCAGCTCCTACAATGAGCAGTTCTTC
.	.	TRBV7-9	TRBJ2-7	CASSPSNPYEQYF	TGTGCCAGCAGCCCTTCAAACCCCTACGAGCAGTACTTC
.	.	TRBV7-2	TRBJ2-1	CASSVLARGDADEQFF	TGTGCCAGCAGCGTTCTTGCTAGGGGGGACGCCGATGAGCAGTTCTTC
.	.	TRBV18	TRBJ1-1	CASSAGQTGGTEAFF	TGTGCCAGCTCAGCCGGACAGACCGGGGGCACTGAAGCTTTCTTT
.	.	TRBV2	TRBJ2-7	CASKGILGNYEQYF	TGTGCCAGCAAGGGGATTCTGGGAAACTACGAGCAGTACTTC
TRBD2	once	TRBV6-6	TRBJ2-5	CASTRRASGTPQETQYF	TGTGCCAGCACTCGGAGGGCTAGCGGGACGCCACAAGAGACCCAGTACTTC
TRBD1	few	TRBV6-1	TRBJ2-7	CASSEGTGDFYEQYF	TGTGCCAGCAGTGAAGGGACAGGGGATTTTTACGAGCAGTACTTC
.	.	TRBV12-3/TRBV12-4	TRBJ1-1	CASSLIGTEAFF	TGTGCCAGCAGTTTAATTGGCACTGAAGCTTTCTTT
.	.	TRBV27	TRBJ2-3	CASTLTPTGTRTDTQYF	TGTGCCAGCACCCTCACCCCTACCGGGACTCGCACAGATACGCAGTATTTT
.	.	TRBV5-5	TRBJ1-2	CASSLAGTGRTYGYTF	TGTGCCAGCAGCTTGGCTGGAACGGGCAGGACCTATGGCTACACCTTC
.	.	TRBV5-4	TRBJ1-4	CASSLSLGIGEKLFF	TGTGCCAGCAGCTTGAGTTTAGGGATAGGGGAAAAACTGTTTTTT
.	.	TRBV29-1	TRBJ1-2	CSVEVRVVGAEGYTF	TGCAGCGTTGAAGTCCGGGTAGTCGGCGCAGAGGGCTACACCTTC
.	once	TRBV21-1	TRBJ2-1	CASSKAWASGSVEQFF	.
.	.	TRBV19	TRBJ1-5	CASSIEIPNQPQHF	TGTGCCAGTAGTATAGAGATCCCCAATCAGCCCCAGCATTTT
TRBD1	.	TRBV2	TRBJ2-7	CASSSGGAFYEQYF	TGTGCCAGCAGTTCAGGGGGCGCCTTCTACGAGCAGTACTTC
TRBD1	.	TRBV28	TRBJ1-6	CASTHRGIWGTGLNSPLHF	TGTGCCAGCACCCATCGGGGGATCTGGGGGACAGGGTTGAATTCACCCCTCCACTTT
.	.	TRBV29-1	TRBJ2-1	CSATHPQSSYNEQFF	TGCAGCGCCACCCATCCCCAGAGCTCCTACAATGAGCAGTTCTTC
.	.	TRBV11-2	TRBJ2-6	CASSLGSGANVLTF	TGTGCCAGCAGCTTGGGCTCTGGGGCCAACGTCCTGACTTTC
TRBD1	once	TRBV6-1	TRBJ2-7	CASSFTGTGYEQYF	TGTGCCAGCAGCTTCACCGGGACAGGATACGAGCAGTACTTC
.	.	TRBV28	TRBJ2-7	CASSLGSPYEQYF	TGTGCCAGCAGTTTAGGGAGTCCCTACGAGCAGTACTTC
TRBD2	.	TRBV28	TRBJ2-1	CASSSWTSGRVVSNEQFF	TGTGCCAGCAGTTCCTGGACTAGCGGGAGGGTCGTTTCCAATGAGCAGTTCTTC
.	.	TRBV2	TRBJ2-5	CASTSGSETQYF	TGTGCCAGCACCTCGGGGTCAGAGACCCAGTACTTC
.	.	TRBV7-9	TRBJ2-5	CASSLGQSKETQYF	TGTGCCAGCAGCTTAGGTCAATCTAAAGAGACCCAGTACTTC
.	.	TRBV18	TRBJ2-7	CASSEVGPVEQYF	TGTGCCAGCTCCGAAGTGGGTCCGGTTGAGCAGTACTTC
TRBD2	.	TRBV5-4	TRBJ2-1	CASSPSGSSDNEQFF	TGTGCCAGCAGCCCTAGCGGGAGCTCGGACAATGAGCAGTTCTTC